This TCR beta chain is from a study of control samples from healthy donors and cancer patients. Profiled with immunoSEQ multiplex PCR; TCRdb holds only in-frame clones, not every one. Among 90,000 or so clones listed, roughly 86% were seen once. Sequencing used blood. The clonotype was recovered from a woman aged 45-65 years in good health.

The CDR3 DNA follows: TGTGCCAGCAGTTTCTTGGGGACAGGGGATCAGCCCCAGCATTTT. This translates into CASSFLGTGDQPQHF. This sequence joins TRBV28 and TRBJ1-5; 10 bases align to TRBD1. This CDR3 is built from 15 residues. Unmatched junction bases numbered 4, after V lost 3 bases and J lost 5 bases. In germline, CDR1 is MDHEN, CDR2 SYDVKM.